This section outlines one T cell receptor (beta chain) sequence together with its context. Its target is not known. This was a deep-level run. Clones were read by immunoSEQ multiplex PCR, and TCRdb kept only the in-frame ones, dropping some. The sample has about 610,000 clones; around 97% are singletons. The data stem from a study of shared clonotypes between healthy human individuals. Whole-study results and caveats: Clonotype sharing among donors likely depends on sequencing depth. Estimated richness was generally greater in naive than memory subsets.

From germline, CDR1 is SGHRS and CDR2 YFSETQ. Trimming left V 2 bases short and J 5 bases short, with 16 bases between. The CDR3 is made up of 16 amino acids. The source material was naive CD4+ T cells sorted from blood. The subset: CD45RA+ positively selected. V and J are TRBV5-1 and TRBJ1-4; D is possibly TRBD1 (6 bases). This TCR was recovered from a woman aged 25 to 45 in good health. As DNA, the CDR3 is TGCGCCAGCAGCTTTTTGCCGGGGGCCCGAAATGAAAAACTGTTTTTT. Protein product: CASSFLPGARNEKLFF.